This T cell receptor beta chain was recovered during a study of cytomegalovirus exposure and HLA in healthy donors. About the study: Unique TCRs from HLA-typed donors, roughly 89 million of them, were held in an early data release. General study findings and limits: Earlier findings revealed that most TCR beta V segments proved productive either about 87% or about 30% of the time.

This CDR3 spans 14 amino acids. J gave up 6 bases and V 2 bases, and 6 bases lay outside the gene matches. CDR1 and CDR2 from the germline V gene are KGHSH and LQKENI. In the PCR, 60 Vbeta and 13 Jbeta primers were used. Original methodology: In a later analysis, roughly 10 million of approximately 80 million unique beta chains occurred in at least two donors. The method was immunoSEQ multiplex PCR; TCRdb's version includes in-frame clones alone and lacks a portion of them. V and J calls and clone size follow that table, whereas D and trimming were derived from the DNA. The table records about 130,000 clones, around 82% of them present only once. A word on this clone: Its antigen is unknown.

The chain employs TRBV18 and TRBJ2-7; 8 bases fit TRBD2. Material: PBMCs. This TCR came from a female donor in good health and CMV-seronegative. DNA of the CDR3: TGTGCCAGCTCACCAAACGGGGGGGCCGTCGAGCAGTACTTC. As protein: CASSPNGGAVEQYF.